The 21 T cell receptor beta chains reported below all come from one sample, sequenced in a study of identifying expanded T cells in peripheral blood. TCRdb's table, derived via immunoSEQ multiplex PCR, lists solely in-frame clones and lacks some. The sample consists of about 84,000 clones, approximately 83% of them appearing once. The sequenced sample consisted of blood. All receptors derive from a person between 18 and 75 years old in good health.

On this clone: This specimen includes other DNA sequences encoding the same CDR3. V usage is TRBV5-1 and J usage is TRBJ2-2; D gene ambiguous. Germline CDR1 is SGHRS and CDR2 is YFSETQ. Trimming stripped 1 base from V and 1 base from J, with 5 bases between. The CDR3 is 14 residues long. The CDR3 is CASSLSGNTGELFF. In nucleotides, the CDR3 is TGCGCCAGCAGCTTGTCCGGGAACACCGGGGAGCTGTTTTTT.

The V and J genes are TRBV5-1 and TRBJ2-3; a weak D match, TRBD2 (6 bases). Trimming cost V 5 bases and J 2 bases, with 12 bases left between them. Germline loops: CDR1 SGHRS, CDR2 YFSETQ. The CDR3 has 14 residues. CDR3 in DNA: TGCGCCAGCAGGCGTCAGGGACTCACAGATACGCAGTATTTT. Protein product: CASRRQGLTDTQYF.

The rearrangement uses TRBV28 and TRBJ2-1; D may be TRBD1 or TRBD2 (5 bases each). The CDR3 consists of 18 residues. Per the germline V gene, CDR1 is MDHEN and CDR2 is SYDVKM. V lost 7 bases, J lost 4 bases, and 26 bases lay in between. The CDR3 reads CASKVSLAEGKGYNEQFF. The CDR3, as DNA: TGTGCCAGCAAAGTCTCCCTCGCAGAGGGCAAGGGGTACAATGAGCAGTTCTTC.

V and J are TRBV30 and TRBJ1-6, with TRBD1 matching 8 bases. The CDR3 has 13 amino acids. Trimming cost V 5 bases and J 7 bases; bases outside gene matches: 4. Germline-derived CDR1 and CDR2 are GTSNPN and SVGIG (reference sequence). The CDR3 nucleotides read TGTGCCTGGTGGGACAGGTTGAATTCACCCCTCCACTTT. It codes for CAWWDRLNSPLHF.

The chain links TRBV7-2 to TRBJ2-7, with a weak D call TRBD1 (7 bases). Germline loops: CDR1 SGHTA, CDR2 FQGNSA. V was clipped by 1 base and J by 5 bases, with 18 bases between them. The length of the CDR3 is 16 residues. The CDR3 reads CASSLEGARGAHEQYF. CDR3 DNA: TGTGCCAGCAGCTTAGAGGGGGCCAGGGGGGCCCACGAGCAGTACTTC.

V and J are TRBV2 and TRBJ1-1; 11 bases fit TRBD1. V was pared by 6 bases and J by 3 bases, with 6 bases of the junction left unmatched. The CDR3 loop spans 15 amino acids. The germline V gene encodes CDR1 SNHLY and CDR2 FYNNEI. The CDR3 nucleotides read TGTGCCAGCAGCCGGGACAGGGGGATGGACACTGAAGCTTTCTTT. Its translation is CASSRDRGMDTEAFF.

This chain links TRBV21-1 with TRBJ2-2; no DNA check was done on the table's D call, TRBD1. TRBV21-1 is a pseudogene locus. The CDR3 contains 16 residues. The CDR3 DNA reads TGTGCCAGCAGCAAAGAGGGGGCCGCTGACACCGGGGAGCTGTTTTTT. It codes for CASSKEGAADTGELFF.

J is TRBJ2-7 and V is TRBV6-5; no clear D. The germline CDR1 and CDR2 sequences are MNHEY and SVGAGI. The CDR3 contains 12 residues. The V gene lost 6 bases and the J gene lost 6 bases, with 12 bases spanning the gap. CDR3: CASSLVPGEQYF. The CDR3 DNA reads TGTGCCAGCAGCTTAGTACCGGGCGAGCAGTACTTC.

The V call is TRBV27, the J call TRBJ2-3, with D perhaps matching TRBD2 (5 bases). Trimming took off 4 bases at V and 4 bases at J, with 9 bases between the two ends. The V gene's germline CDR1 is MNHEY and CDR2 SMNVEV (reference sequence). This CDR3 has 13 amino acids. This CDR3 reads CASSSRGADTQYF. The CDR3 nucleotides are TGTGCCAGCAGTTCACGGGGTGCAGATACGCAGTATTTT.

The chain employs TRBV19 and TRBJ1-6; D unresolved. Trimming took 3 bases from V and 6 from J, leaving 9 bases between them. The V gene's germline CDR1 is LNHDA and CDR2 SQIVND (reference sequence). This CDR3 has 14 residues. CDR3 sequence (DNA): TGTGCCAGTAGTATCCAGTCACGTAATTCACCCCTCCACTTT. Protein product: CASSIQSRNSPLHF.

The genes are TRBV6-1 and TRBJ1-3, with TRBD1 as a possible D gene (5 bases). There are 14 residues in the CDR3. The germline CDR1 and CDR2 sequences are MNHNS and SASEGT. V was clipped by 8 bases and J by 2 bases, with 13 bases between them. The CDR3 sequence is CASAAGQTGNTIYF. CDR3 nucleotides: TGTGCCAGCGCGGCAGGGCAGACTGGAAACACCATATATTTT.

The V and J genes are TRBV11-1 and TRBJ2-3; D call uncertain. The CDR3 spans 14 residues. V was trimmed by 1 base and J by 6 bases, leaving 11 bases between them. Looked up from germline, CDR1 is SGHAT and CDR2 is FQDESV (reference sequence). The CDR3 DNA is TGTGCCAGCAGCTTAGAACCCCGCCCCGATACGCAGTATTTT. Residues: CASSLEPRPDTQYF.

V usage is TRBV6-6 and J usage is TRBJ2-3; 8 nucleotides align to TRBD2. J was trimmed by 5 bases and V by 4 bases; bases with no gene match: 8. CDR1 MNHNY and CDR2 SVGAGI come from the germline V gene (reference sequence). The CDR3 consists of 15 residues. In DNA, the CDR3 is TGTGCCAGCAGTTCCTTCGGGGGGGCAGGAGATACGCAGTATTTT. Its translation is CASSSFGGAGDTQYF.

This chain uses TRBV11-2 with TRBJ2-1; TRBD2 matches at 9 bases. The germline V gene encodes CDR1 SGHAT and CDR2 FQNNGV. The V and J ends lost 8 bases and 0 bases, in that order; junction bases with no gene match: 8. This CDR3 has 16 amino acids. CDR3 DNA sequence: TGTGCCAGCGGCGGTACTAGCGGGCTCTCCTACAATGAGCAGTTCTTC. Its protein product is CASGGTSGLSYNEQFF.

The chain recombines TRBV6-6 with TRBJ1-3, with unresolved D. Germline CDR1 MNHNY, CDR2 SVGAGI (reference sequence). Trimming pared 6 bases from V and 8 bases from J, leaving 14 bases between. The CDR3 contains 13 residues. CDR3 loop: CASRLAETDTIYF. The CDR3 nucleotides are TGTGCCAGCAGACTCGCCGAGACCGACACCATATATTTT.

The chain combines TRBV7-9 with TRBJ2-1; tentative D call: TRBD1 (5 bases). This CDR3 comprises 12 residues. CDR1 and CDR2 (germline): SEHNR, FQNEAQ (reference sequence). Trimming shortened V by 11 bases and J by 6 bases, and 14 bases separated the two germline ends. In DNA, the CDR3 is TGTGCCTGTTCCTCAGGGTTCAATGAGCAGTTCTTC. Translated, it gives CACSSGFNEQFF.

This chain joins TRBV2 and TRBJ1-2; D ambiguous. Trimming removed 0 bases from V and 4 bases from J, with 15 bases in between. The CDR3 runs 16 residues. CDR1 is SNHLY and CDR2 is FYNNEI in the germline V gene. CDR3 DNA: TGTGCCAGCAGTGAAGCGCGGGCCCGTGTGAGCTATGGCTACACCTTC. Translation: CASSEARARVSYGYTF.

On this clone itself: The identical CDR3 is also encoded by other nucleotide sequences in the sample. The chain carries TRBV5-5 and TRBJ1-1; D is uncertain. Germline CDR1 SGHKS, CDR2 YYEKEE (reference sequence). V was shortened by 0 bases and J by 1 base, with 7 bases between the two germline ends. CDR3 length: 14 amino acids. This chain's CDR3 is CASSLDRANTEAFF. CDR3 in DNA: TGTGCCAGCAGCTTGGACAGAGCGAACACTGAAGCTTTCTTT.

The chain employs TRBV5-6 and TRBJ1-6; 8 nucleotides align to TRBD1. Germline trimming cut 3 bases from V and 8 bases from J; bases unmatched to any gene: 4. The CDR3 has 14 residues. Germline V gene lookup returns CDR1 SGHDT and CDR2 YYEEEE. Here the CDR3 reads CASSSGQGHSPLHF. The CDR3 DNA reads as TGTGCCAGCAGCTCCGGACAGGGTCATTCACCCCTCCACTTT.

J is TRBJ1-1 and V is TRBV13, with no clear D. The germline V gene has CDR1 PRHDT and CDR2 FYEKMQ (reference sequence). Trimming pared 7 bases from V and 0 bases from J, leaving 12 bases between. The CDR3 spans 14 residues. CDR3 in amino acids: CASNRWEVNTEAFF. The CDR3 DNA reads TGTGCCAGCAACCGCTGGGAGGTGAACACTGAAGCTTTCTTT.

In this sample, this clone turned up once. J is TRBJ2-7 and V is TRBV27, with TRBD1 matching over 9 bases. The CDR3 length is 14 residues. Trimming at V came to 5 bases and at J to 4 bases, leaving 6 bases not matched to a gene. Germline CDR1 is MNHEY and CDR2 is SMNVEV (reference sequence). The CDR3: CASSKRDRDYEQYF. In nucleotides, the CDR3 is TGTGCCAGCAGTAAACGGGACAGGGATTACGAGCAGTACTTC.